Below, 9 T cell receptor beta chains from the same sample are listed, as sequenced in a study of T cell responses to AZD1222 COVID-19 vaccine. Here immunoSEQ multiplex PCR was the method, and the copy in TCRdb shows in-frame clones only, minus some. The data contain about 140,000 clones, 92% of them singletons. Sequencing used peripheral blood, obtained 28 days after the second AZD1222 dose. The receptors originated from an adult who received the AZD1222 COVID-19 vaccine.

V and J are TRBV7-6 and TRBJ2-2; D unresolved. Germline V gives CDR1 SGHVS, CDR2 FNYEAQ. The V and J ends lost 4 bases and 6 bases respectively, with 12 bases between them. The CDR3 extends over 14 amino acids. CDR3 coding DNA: TGTGCCAGCAGCTCTCCCAATAAAGCCGGGGAGCTGTTTTTT. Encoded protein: CASSSPNKAGELFF.

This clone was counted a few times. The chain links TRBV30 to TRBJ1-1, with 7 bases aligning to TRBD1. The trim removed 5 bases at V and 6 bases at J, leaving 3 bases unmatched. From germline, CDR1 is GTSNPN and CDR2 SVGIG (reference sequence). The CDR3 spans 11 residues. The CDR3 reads CAWSRGSEAFF. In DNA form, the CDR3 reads TGTGCCTGGTCCAGGGGGTCTGAAGCTTTCTTT. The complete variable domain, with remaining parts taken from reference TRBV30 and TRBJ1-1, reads SQTIHQWPATLVQPVGSPLSLECTVEGTSNPNLYWYRQAAGRGLQLLFYSVGIGQISSEVPQNLSASRPQDRQFILSSKKLLLSDSGFYLCAWSRGSEAFFGQGTRLTVV.

CDR3 nucleotides: TGTGCCATCAGTGAGTCTGGCGGTTCCTACGAGCAGTACTTC. Protein: CAISESGGSYEQYF. The chain couples TRBV10-3 to TRBJ2-7; D gene uncertain. Germline V gene data show CDR1 as ENHRY and CDR2 as SYGVKD. The ends were cut back, 0 bases at V and 1 base at J, with 7 bases in the middle. The CDR3 sequence is 14 residues long.

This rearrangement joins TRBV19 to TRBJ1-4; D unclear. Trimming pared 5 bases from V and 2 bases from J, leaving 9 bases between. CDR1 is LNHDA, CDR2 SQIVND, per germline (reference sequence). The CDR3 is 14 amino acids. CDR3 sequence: CASSRGRTNEKLFF. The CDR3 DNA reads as TGTGCCAGTAGTCGCGGCAGGACTAATGAAAAACTGTTTTTT.

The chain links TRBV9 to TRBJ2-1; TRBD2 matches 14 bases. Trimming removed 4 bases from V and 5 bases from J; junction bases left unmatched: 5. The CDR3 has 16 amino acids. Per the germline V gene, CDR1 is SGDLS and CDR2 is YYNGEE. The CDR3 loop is CASSRTSGRSDNEQFF. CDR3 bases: TGTGCCAGCAGCCGGACTAGCGGGAGGTCCGACAATGAGCAGTTCTTC.

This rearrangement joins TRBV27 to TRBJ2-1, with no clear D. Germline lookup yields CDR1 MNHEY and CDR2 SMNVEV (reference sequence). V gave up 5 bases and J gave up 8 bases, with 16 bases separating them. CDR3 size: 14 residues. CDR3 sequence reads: CASSGRNYRDEQFF. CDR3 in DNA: TGTGCCAGCAGTGGCAGGAATTATCGGGATGAGCAGTTCTTC.

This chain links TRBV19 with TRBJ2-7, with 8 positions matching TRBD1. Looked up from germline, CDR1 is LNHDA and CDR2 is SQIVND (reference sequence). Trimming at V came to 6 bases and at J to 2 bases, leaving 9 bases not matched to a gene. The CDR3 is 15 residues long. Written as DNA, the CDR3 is TGTGCCAGTAGCCCAGGACAGGGCTTTCCCTACGAGCAGTACTTC. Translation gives CASSPGQGFPYEQYF.

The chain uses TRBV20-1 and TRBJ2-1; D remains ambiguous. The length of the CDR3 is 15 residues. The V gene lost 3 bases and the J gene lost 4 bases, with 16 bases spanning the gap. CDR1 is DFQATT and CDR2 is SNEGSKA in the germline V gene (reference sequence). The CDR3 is CSASNSAGVYNEQFF. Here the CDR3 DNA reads TGCAGTGCTAGTAACAGTGCTGGGGTATACAATGAGCAGTTCTTC.

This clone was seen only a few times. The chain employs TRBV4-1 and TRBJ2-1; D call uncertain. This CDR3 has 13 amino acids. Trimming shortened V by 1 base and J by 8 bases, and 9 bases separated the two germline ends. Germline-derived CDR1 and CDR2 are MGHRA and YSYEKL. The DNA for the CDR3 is TGCGCCAGCAGCCAAGGGAACGGTGATGAGCAGTTCTTC. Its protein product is CASSQGNGDEQFF.